This T cell receptor beta chain originates from a study of identical twins. Findings and caveats of the study: The study drew conclusions from cross-sectional statistical analysis, not from following the same donors. Analyses of zero insertions could, in part, be confounded by invariant MAIT and iNKT cells. The models systematically underestimated how much out-of-frame TCR alpha was shared in monozygotic twins.

TCRdb analysed the 5' RACE reads with MiXCR anew, one entry per CDR3 protein. Seen here are 1.5 million to 2 million distinct CDR3 sequences, 25% to 35% observed once, and the top ten hold around 0.3%. The CDR3 spans 14 residues. V lost 6 bases and J 4 bases, leaving 15 bases between the germline ends. The germline CDR1 and CDR2 sequences are DFQATT and SNEGSKA (reference sequence). Points on this clonotype: Its antigen is as yet unknown.

Sequenced input: cord blood. The receptor was derived from a newborn girl in good health. The chain has TRBV20-1 and TRBJ2-2, with D maybe TRBD2 (5 bases). The CDR3 DNA is TGCAGTGCGCCCGAGGGTAGCAGCACCGGGGAGCTGTTTTTT. Its protein is CSAPEGSSTGELFF.